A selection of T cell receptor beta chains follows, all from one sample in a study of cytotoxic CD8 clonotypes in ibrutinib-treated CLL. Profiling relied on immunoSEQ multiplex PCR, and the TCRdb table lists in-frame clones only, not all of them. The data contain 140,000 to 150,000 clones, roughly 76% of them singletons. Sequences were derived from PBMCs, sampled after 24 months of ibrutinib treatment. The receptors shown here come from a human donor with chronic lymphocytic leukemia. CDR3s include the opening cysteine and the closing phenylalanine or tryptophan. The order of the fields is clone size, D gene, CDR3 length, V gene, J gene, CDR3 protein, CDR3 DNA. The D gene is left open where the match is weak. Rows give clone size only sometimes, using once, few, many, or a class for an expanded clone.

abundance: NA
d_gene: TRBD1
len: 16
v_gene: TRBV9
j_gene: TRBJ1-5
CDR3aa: CASSVGTGIPGEPQHF
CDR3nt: TGTGCCAGCAGCGTCGGGACAGGGATCCCGGGGGAGCCCCAGCATTTT

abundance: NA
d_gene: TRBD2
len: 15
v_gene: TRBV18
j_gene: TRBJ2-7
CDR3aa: CASSPAASGGYEQYF
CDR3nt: TGTGCCAGCTCACCGGCGGCTAGCGGGGGCTACGAGCAGTACTTC

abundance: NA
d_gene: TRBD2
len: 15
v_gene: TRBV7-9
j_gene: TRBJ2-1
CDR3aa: CASSLGGRAPGEQFF
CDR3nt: TGTGCCAGCAGCTTAGGGGGGAGGGCCCCCGGGGAGCAGTTCTTC

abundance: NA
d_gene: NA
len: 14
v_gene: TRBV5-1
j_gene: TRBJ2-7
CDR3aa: CASSLVSGVHEQYF
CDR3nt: TGCGCCAGCAGCTTGGTTTCCGGCGTCCACGAGCAGTACTTC

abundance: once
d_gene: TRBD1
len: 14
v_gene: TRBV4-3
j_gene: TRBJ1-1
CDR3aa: CASSREQGGTEAFF
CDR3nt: TGCGCCAGCAGCCGGGAACAGGGGGGCACTGAAGCTTTCTTT

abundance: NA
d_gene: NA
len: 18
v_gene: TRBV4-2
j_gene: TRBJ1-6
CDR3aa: CASSQVVGGASYNSPLHF
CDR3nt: TGTGCCAGCAGCCAAGTCGTCGGGGGCGCCTCCTATAATTCACCCCTCCACTTT

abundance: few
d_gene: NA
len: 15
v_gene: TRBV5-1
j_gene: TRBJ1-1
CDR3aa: CASRQGGFMNTEAFF
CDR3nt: TGCGCCAGCAGACAAGGGGGGTTTATGAACACTGAAGCTTTCTTT

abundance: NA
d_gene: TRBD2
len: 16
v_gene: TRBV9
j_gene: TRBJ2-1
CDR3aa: CASSGGVGTRGDEQFF
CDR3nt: TGTGCCAGCAGCGGAGGGGTGGGGACTAGGGGCGATGAGCAGTTCTTC

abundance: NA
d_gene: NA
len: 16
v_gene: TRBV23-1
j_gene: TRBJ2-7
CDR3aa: CASSQWEGDGTYEQYF
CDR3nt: TGCGCCAGCAGTCAATGGGAGGGGGACGGAACCTACGAGCAGTACTTC

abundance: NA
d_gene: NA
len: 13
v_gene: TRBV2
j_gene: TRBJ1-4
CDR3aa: CASTLDVIEKLFF
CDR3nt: TGTGCCAGCACCCTGGACGTAATTGAAAAACTGTTTTTT

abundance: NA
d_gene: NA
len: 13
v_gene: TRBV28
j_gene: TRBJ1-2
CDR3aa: CASTAGRRYGYTF
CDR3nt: TGTGCCAGCACCGCGGGTCGCCGCTATGGCTACACCTTC

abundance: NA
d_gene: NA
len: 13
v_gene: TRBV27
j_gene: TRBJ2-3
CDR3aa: CASSLDSTDTQYF
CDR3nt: TGTGCCAGCAGTCTGGACAGCACAGATACGCAGTATTTT

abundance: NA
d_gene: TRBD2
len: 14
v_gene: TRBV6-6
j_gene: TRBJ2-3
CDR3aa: CASSYTSGRDTQYF
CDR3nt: TGTGCCAGCAGTTACACTAGCGGGAGAGATACGCAGTATTTT

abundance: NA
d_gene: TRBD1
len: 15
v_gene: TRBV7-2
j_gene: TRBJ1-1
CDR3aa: CASSPRTGSNTEAFF
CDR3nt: TGTGCCAGCAGCCCACGGACAGGGTCGAACACTGAAGCTTTCTTT

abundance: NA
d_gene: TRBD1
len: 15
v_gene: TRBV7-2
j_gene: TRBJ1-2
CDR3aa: CASSPQGGANYGYTF
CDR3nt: TGTGCCAGCAGCCCGCAGGGGGGAGCTAACTATGGCTACACCTTC

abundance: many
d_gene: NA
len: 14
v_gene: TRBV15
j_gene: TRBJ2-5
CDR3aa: CATHLSGRQETQYF
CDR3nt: TGTGCCACGCACCTGTCGGGCAGACAAGAGACCCAGTACTTC

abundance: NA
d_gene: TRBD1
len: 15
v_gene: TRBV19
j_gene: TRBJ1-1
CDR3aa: CATTLRTGENTEAFF
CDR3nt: TGTGCCACCACCCTACGGACAGGGGAGAACACTGAAGCTTTCTTT

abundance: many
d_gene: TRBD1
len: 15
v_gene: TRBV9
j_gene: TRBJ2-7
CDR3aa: CASSVGTGGFYEQYF
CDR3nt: TGTGCCAGCAGCGTGGGGACAGGGGGCTTCTACGAGCAGTACTTC

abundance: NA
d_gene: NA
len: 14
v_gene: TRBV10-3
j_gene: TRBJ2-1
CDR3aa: CAISESLRADEQFF
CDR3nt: TGTGCCATCAGTGAGTCTTTGCGAGCCGATGAGCAGTTCTTC

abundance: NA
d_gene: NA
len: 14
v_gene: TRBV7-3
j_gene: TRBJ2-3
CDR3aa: CASGRAGPTDTQYF
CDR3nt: TGTGCCAGCGGTCGGGCCGGCCCAACAGATACGCAGTATTTT

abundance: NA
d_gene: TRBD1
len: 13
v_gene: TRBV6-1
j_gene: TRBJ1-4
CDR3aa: CASSESGQDQLFF
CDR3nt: TGTGCCAGCAGTGAATCGGGACAGGATCAACTGTTTTTT

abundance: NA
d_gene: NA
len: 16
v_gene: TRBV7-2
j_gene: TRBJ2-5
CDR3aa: CASSRGAGSLGETQYF
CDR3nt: TGTGCCAGCAGCCGGGGGGCAGGGAGCCTTGGGGAGACCCAGTACTTC

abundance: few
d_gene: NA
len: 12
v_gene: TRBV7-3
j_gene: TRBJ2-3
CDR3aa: CASSPGVGAQYF
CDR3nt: TGTGCCAGCAGCCCCGGGGTTGGGGCGCAGTATTTT

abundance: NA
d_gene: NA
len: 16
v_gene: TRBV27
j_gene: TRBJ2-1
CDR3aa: CASSSWALDPDNEQFF
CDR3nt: TGTGCCAGCAGTTCTTGGGCGTTGGACCCTGATAATGAGCAGTTCTTC

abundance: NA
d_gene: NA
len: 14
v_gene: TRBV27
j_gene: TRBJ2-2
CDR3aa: CASSRGRSGGELFF
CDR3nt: TGTGCCAGCAGTCGGGGGAGGTCGGGCGGGGAGCTGTTTTTT

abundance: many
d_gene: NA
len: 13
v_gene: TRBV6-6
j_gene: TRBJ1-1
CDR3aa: CASSYPTGTEAFF
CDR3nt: TGTGCCAGCAGTTACCCAACAGGGACTGAAGCTTTCTTT

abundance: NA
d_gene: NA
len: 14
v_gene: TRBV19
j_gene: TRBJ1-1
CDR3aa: CASSRTGRNTEAFF
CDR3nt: TGTGCCAGTAGTAGAACAGGGCGGAACACTGAAGCTTTCTTT

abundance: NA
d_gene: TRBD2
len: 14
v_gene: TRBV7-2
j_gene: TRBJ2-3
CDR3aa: CASSLGVAGDTQYF
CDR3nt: TGTGCCAGCAGCTTAGGGGTAGCGGGAGATACGCAGTATTTT

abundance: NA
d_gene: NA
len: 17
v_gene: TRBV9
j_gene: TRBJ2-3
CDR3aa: CASSVATLGAVTDTQYF
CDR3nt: TGTGCCAGCAGCGTAGCTACTTTGGGGGCGGTCACAGATACGCAGTATTTT

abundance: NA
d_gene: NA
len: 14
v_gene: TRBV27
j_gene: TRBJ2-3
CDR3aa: CASSSDTITDTQYF
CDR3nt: TGTGCCAGCAGTTCGGACACCATCACAGATACGCAGTATTTT

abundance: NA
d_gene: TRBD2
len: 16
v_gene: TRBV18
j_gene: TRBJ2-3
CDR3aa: CASSPRGLAGVDTQYF
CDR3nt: TGTGCCAGCTCACCACGGGGACTAGCGGGAGTAGATACGCAGTATTTT

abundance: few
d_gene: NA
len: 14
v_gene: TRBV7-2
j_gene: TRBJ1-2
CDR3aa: CASSLVREDYGYTF
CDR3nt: TGTGCCAGCAGCTTAGTGAGGGAAGACTATGGCTACACCTTC

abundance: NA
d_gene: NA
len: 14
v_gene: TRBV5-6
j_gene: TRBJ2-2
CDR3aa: CASSSLTRPGELFF
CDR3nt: TGTGCCAGCAGCTCCCTGACAAGGCCCGGGGAGCTGTTTTTT

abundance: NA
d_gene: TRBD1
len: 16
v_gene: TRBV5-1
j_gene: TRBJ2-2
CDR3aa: CASRKGAEFNTGELFF
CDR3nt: TGCGCCAGCAGGAAGGGGGCCGAATTTAACACCGGGGAGCTGTTTTTT

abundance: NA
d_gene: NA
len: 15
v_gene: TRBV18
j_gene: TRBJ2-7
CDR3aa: CASSPPGTSQHEQYF
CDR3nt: TGTGCCAGCTCACCGCCGGGGACCTCCCAACACGAGCAGTACTTC

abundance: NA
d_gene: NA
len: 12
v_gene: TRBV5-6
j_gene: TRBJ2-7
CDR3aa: CASSFRAARQYF
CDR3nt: TGTGCCAGCAGCTTCAGGGCGGCAAGACAGTACTTC

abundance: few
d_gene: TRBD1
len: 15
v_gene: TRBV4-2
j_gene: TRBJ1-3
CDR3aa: CASSQDGGQRRPIYF
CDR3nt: TGTGCCAGCAGCCAAGATGGGGGACAGCGCAGGCCCATATATTTT

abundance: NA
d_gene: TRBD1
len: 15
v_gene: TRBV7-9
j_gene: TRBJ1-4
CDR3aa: CASSLVAGGFEKLFF
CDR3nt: TGTGCCAGCAGCTTAGTGGCAGGGGGCTTTGAAAAACTGTTTTTT

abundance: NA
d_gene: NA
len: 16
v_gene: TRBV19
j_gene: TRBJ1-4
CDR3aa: CASSANPPGTNEKLFF
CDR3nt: TGTGCCAGTAGTGCCAACCCTCCTGGGACTAATGAAAAACTGTTTTTT

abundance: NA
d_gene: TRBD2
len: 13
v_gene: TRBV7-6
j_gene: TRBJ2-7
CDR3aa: CASSRDYNYEQCF
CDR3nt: TGTGCCAGCAGCCGGGACTACAACTACGAGCAGTGCTTC

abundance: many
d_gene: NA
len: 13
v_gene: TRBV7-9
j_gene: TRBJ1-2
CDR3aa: CASSLGFEGGYTF
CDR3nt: TGTGCCAGCAGCTTAGGTTTCGAGGGTGGCTACACCTTC

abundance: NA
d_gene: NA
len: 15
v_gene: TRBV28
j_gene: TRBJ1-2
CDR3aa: CASTTGAGRYYGYTF
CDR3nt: TGTGCCAGCACCACGGGGGCGGGGAGATACTATGGCTACACCTTC

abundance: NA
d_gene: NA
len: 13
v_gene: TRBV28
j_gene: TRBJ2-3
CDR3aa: CASSLGSTDTQYF
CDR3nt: TGTGCCAGCAGTTTAGGGTCCACAGATACGCAGTATTTT

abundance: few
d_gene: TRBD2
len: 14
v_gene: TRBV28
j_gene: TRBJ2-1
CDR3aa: CASSPGGRGNEQFF
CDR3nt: TGTGCCAGCAGCCCGGGGGGGCGAGGCAATGAGCAGTTCTTC

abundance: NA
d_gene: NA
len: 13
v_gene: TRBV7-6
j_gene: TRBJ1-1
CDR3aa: CASSPGTNTEAFF
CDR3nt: TGTGCCAGCAGCCCGGGCACGAACACTGAAGCTTTCTTT

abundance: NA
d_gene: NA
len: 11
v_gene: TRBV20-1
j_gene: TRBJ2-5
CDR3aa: CSARPQETQYF
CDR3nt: TGCAGTGCCCGGCCCCAAGAGACCCAGTACTTC

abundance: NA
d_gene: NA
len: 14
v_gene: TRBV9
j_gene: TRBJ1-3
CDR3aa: CASSVGTSGNTIYF
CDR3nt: TGTGCCAGCAGCGTAGGGACCTCTGGAAACACCATATATTTT

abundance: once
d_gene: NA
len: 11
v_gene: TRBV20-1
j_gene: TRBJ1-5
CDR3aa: CSAADNQPQHF
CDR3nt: TGCAGTGCTGCGGACAATCAGCCCCAGCATTTT

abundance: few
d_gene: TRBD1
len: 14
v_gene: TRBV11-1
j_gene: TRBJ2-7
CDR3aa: CASSQGQGAGEQYF
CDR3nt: TGTGCCAGCAGCCAGGGACAGGGGGCCGGCGAGCAGTACTTC

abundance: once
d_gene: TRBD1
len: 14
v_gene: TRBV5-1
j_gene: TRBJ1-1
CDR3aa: CASSPALTGDEAFF
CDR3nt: TGCGCCAGCAGCCCCGCTCTGACAGGGGATGAAGCTTTCTTT

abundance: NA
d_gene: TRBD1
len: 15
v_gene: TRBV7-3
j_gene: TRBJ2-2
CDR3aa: CASKTGGVDTGELFF
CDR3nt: TGTGCCAGCAAAACAGGGGGCGTCGACACCGGGGAGCTGTTTTTT

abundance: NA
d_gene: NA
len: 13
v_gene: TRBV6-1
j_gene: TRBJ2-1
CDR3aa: CASRLDRADEQFF
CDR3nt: TGTGCCAGCAGGCTTGACCGGGCCGATGAGCAGTTCTTC

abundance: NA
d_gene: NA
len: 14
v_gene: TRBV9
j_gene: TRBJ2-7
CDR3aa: CASSVGADNYEQYF
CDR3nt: TGTGCCAGCAGCGTAGGGGCGGACAACTACGAGCAGTACTTC